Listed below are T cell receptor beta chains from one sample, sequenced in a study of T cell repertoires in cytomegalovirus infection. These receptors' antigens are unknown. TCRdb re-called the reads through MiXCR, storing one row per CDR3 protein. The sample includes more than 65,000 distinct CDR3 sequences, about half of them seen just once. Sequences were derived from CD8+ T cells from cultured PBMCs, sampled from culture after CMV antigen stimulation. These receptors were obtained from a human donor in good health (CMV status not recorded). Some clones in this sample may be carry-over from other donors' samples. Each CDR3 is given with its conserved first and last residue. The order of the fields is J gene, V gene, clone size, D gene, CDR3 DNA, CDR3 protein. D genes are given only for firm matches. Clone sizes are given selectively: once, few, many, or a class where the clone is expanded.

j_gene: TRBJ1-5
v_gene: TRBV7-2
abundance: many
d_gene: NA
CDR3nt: TGTGCCAGCAGCCCCCGGAGCAATCAGCCCCAGCATTTT
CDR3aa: CASSPRSNQPQHF

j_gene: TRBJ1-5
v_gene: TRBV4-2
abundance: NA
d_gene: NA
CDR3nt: TGTGCCAGCAGCCAATACCTAGGGGATAGCAATCAGCCCCAGCATTTT
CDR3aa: CASSQYLGDSNQPQHF

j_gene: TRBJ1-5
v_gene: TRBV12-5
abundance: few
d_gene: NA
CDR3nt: TGTGCTAGTGTTGGTGGCGTTCAGCCCCAGCATTTT
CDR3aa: CASVGGVQPQHF

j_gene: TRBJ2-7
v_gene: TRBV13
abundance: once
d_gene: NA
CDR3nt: TGTGCCAGCAGCTTCTATACCGGGACTTACTACGAGCAGTACTTC
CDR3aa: CASSFYTGTYYEQYF

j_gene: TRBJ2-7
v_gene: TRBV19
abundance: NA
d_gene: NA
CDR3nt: TGTGCCAGTAGTTCCTCTGGCCGTACTTCCTACGAGCAGTACTTC
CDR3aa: CASSSSGRTSYEQYF

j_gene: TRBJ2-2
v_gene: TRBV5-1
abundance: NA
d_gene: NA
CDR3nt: TGCGCCAGCAGCTCCGAGGTCAAAACCGGGGAGCTGTTTTTT
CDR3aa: CASSSEVKTGELFF

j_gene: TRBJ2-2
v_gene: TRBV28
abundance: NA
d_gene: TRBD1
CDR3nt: TGTGCCGGACAGGGGGCGCGGACCGGGGAGCTGTTTTTT
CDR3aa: CAGQGARTGELFF

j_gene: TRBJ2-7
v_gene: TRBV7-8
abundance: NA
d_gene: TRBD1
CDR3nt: TGTGCCAGCAGGCCTCTAGAAGGACAGGTTCTCGACGAGCAGTACTTC
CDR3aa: CASRPLEGQVLDEQYF

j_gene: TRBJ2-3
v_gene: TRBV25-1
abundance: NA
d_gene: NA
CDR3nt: TGTGCCAGCAGTGTTTTGCGGGGAGCTATGACTAGCACAGATACGCAGTATTTT
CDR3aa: CASSVLRGAMTSTDTQYF

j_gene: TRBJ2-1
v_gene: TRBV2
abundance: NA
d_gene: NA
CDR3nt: TGTGCCAGCAGTGAACTGGACCCCGCGGATGAGCAGTTCTTC
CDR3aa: CASSELDPADEQFF

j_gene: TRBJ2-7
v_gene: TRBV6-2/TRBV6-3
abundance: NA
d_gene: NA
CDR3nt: TGTGCCAGCAGTTACGGGGACTCTACAACCTACGAGCAGTACTTC
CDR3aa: CASSYGDSTTYEQYF

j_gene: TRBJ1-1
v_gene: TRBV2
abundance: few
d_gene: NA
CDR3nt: TGTGCCAAGCATGGGGGAACTGAAGCTTTCTTT
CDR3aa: CAKHGGTEAFF

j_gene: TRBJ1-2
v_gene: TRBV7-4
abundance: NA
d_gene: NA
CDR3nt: TGTGCCAGCAACTTAGCGACCTCCGACTATGGCTACACCTTC
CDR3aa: CASNLATSDYGYTF

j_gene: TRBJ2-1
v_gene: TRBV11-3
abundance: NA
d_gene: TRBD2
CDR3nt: TGTGCCAGCAGCTTAGACTACGGGAGGGGCACGGATGAGCAGTTCTTC
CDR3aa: CASSLDYGRGTDEQFF

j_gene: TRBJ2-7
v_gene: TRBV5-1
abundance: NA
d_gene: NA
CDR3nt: TGCGCCAGCAGCCCGGGGGGCGGACACGGTAACGAGCAGTACTTC
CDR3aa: CASSPGGGHGNEQYF

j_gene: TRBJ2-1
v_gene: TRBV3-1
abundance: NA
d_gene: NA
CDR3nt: TGTGCCAGCAGCCAAGATTTACTAAATGAGCAGTTCTTC
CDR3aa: CASSQDLLNEQFF

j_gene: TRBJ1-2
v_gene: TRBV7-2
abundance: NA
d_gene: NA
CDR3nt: TGTGCCAGCAGCCCGGGTGGAGGGAAATTAGTAAGCAATGGCTACACCTTC
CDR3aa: CASSPGGGKLVSNGYTF

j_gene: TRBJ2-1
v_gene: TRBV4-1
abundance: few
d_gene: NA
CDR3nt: TGCGCCAGCAGCCTAAGAGACCGAGACAATGAGCAGTTCTTC
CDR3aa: CASSLRDRDNEQFF

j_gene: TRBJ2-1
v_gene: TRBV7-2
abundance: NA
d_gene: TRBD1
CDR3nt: TGTGCCAGCAGCACGACAGGGTTTCCCTACAATGAGCAGTTCTTC
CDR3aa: CASSTTGFPYNEQFF

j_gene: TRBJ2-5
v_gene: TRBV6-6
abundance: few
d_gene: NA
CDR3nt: TGTGCCAGCAGTTACGGGCACGGGACGCAAGAGACCCAGTACTTC
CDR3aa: CASSYGHGTQETQYF

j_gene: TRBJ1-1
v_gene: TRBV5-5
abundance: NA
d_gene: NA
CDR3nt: TGTGCCAGCAGCTTGGTTCAGGGGATTGAAGCTTTCTTT
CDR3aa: CASSLVQGIEAFF

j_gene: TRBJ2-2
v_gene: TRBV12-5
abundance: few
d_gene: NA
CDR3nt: TGTGCTAGTGGTTTGAATACCGGGGAGCTGTTTTTT
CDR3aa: CASGLNTGELFF

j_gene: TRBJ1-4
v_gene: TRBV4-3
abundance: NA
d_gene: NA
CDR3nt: TGCGCCAGCAGCCTCGCAGTGGGGCTGAGAGAAAAACTGTTTTTT
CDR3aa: CASSLAVGLREKLFF